This T cell receptor beta chain was identified in a study of STAT5B mutations in CD4+ large granular lymphocyte leukemia (dated by TCRdb to between 2021 and 2024). Background on the whole study: Among healthy controls, the CDR3 'QG' motif was associated with a particular HLA allele. TCRbeta repertoires of CD4+ T-cell large granular lymphocyte leukemia patients were compared with those of healthy blood donors. The purity of purified fractions was confirmed by flow cytometry on FACSCanto II or FACSVerse to exceed 95% among lymphocytes.

The immunoSEQ assay at survey resolution was used to sequence TCRbeta rearrangements from genomic DNA. As for the original processing: In the TCR sequencing data, the smallest productive clonotype frequency that could be detected was 2.59 x 10-5. Only productive TCRbeta rearrangements, defined as complete and in-frame sequences, were included in the analyses. Simpson clonality, calculated in the immunoSEQ Analyzer version 3.0, was used as the measure of sample clonality. Clones were grouped by frequency into very rare, small, medium, large (1-20%) or hyperexpanded (>20%) categories. Generation probabilities were estimated with OLGA 1.2.3, V-gene circos plots were generated with VDJtools, specificities were searched for in VDJdb, and CDR3 motifs were identified with GLIPH. The clones in this table, taken by TCRdb from immuneACCESS, are in-frame only. Not every clone is retained; where verified, under half of the shortfall comes from an unresolved V gene, and the cause of the rest is unknown. For V, J and clone size, that table is used; D and trimming come from the DNA. This sample holds around 30,000 clones; about 69% were observed only once. Over 3% of the sample is taken by the ten largest.

Healthy controls were some 34 blood donors whose buffy coats came from the Finnish Red Cross blood service. All TCR-sequenced material derived from peripheral blood: patient blood samples and healthy donor buffy coats. Peripheral blood mononuclear cells were isolated by Ficoll-Hypaque gradient centrifugation. Magnetic purification was used to isolate CD4+ cells from the buffy coats of the healthy controls. The Gentra Puregene Cell and Tissue kit was used to extract genomic DNA, and a Qubit 2.0 fluorometer was used to measure the amount of genomic DNA. As to this clone: Its target antigen remains unknown. No much larger clone exists at a distance of one base, and base qualities are not known.

What the authors observed across the whole study: The data were not HLA-matched, and the relatively small sample size could explain the higher clonality seen in CD4+ compared with CD8+ T-LGLL. Enrichment of TRBV06-family usage was observed among the top patient clones (8/27) relative to healthy controls (2/35). The main leukemic clonotypes were found to be private to each patient, although about 25% of the main leukemic clonotypes were detected at low frequency in the non-leukemic repertoires of other patients. Greater clonality appeared to be present in CD4-sorted patient repertoires than in healthy CD4+ repertoires, and the difference was retained after the putative leukemic clones were removed.

There are 17 amino acids in the CDR3, from cysteine to phenylalanine inclusive. CDR3 DNA is the only sequence kept; it has 51 bases, read in frame from the first base. CDR1 and CDR2, looked up from the germline V gene, are SNHLY and FYNNEI. V lost 6 bases and J lost 5 bases, and the count of bases not matched to a germline gene is 16. The source material was CD4+ T cells from blood buffy coats. The clonotype comes from a human donor in good health. The receptor chain draws on TRBV2 and TRBJ2-3; TRBD2 agrees with 8 junctional bases. The CDR3 region: CASSYRGGGREKDTQYF. The nucleotides are TGTGCCAGCAGCTACCGGGGGGGCGGGAGAGAGAAAGATACGCAGTATTTT. Supplemented by the reference TRBV2 and TRBJ2-3 proteins around the CDR3, the complete variable domain is EPEVTQTPSHQVTQMGQEVILRCVPISNHLYFYWYRQILGQKVEFLVSFYNNEISEKSEIFDDQFSVERPDGSNFTLKIRSTKLEDSAMYFCASSYRGGGREKDTQYFGPGTRLTVL.